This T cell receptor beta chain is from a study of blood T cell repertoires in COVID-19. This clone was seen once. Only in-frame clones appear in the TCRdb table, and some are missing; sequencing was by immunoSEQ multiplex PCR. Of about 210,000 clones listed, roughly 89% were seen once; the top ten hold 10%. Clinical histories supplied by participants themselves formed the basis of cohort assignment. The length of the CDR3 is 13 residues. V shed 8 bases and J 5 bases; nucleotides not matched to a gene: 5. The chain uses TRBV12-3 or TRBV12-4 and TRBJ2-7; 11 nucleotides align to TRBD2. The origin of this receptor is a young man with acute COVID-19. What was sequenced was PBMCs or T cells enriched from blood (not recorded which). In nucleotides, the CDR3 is TGTGCCAGCTCCGGGACTAGCGGCGACGAGCAGTACTTC. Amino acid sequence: CASSGTSGDEQYF.